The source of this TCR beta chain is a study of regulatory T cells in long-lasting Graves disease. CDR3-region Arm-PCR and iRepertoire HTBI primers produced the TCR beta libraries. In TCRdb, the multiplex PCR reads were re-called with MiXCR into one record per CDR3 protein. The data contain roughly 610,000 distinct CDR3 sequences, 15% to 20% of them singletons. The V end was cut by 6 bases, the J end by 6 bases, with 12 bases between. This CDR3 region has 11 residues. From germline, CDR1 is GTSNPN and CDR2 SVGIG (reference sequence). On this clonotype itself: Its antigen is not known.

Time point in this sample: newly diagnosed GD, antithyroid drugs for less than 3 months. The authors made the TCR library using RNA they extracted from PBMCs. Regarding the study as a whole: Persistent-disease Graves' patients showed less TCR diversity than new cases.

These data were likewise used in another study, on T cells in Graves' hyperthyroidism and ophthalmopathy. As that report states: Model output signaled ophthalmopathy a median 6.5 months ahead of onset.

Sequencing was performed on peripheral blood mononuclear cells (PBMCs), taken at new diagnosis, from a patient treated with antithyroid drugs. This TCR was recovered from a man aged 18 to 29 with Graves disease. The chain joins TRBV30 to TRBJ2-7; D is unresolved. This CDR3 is CACKSPLEQYF. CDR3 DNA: TGTGCCTGTAAGAGTCCTCTCGAGCAGTACTTC.